The next 2 T cell receptor beta chains were all read from a single sample in a study of cytomegalovirus exposure and HLA in healthy donors. The PCR used 60 Vbeta and 13 Jbeta primers. TCRdb keeps only in-frame clones here, not all; method: immunoSEQ multiplex PCR. The sample yields around 110,000 clones, about 81% seen once. The specimen was PBMCs. All receptors come from a man younger than 40 in good health and CMV-seropositive.

This clone is a singleton in its sample. J is TRBJ2-3 and V is TRBV5-6, with 10 nucleotides matching TRBD2. The germline V gene encodes CDR1 SGHDT and CDR2 YYEEEE. Trimming at V came to 2 bases and at J to 0 bases, leaving 9 bases not matched to a gene. This CDR3 comprises 18 residues. Here the CDR3 DNA reads TGTGCCAGCAGCTTTCTAGCGGGGGCGACCCCTAGCACAGATACGCAGTATTTT. It codes for CASSFLAGATPSTDTQYF.

The gene calls are TRBV29-1 and TRBJ1-1; no reliable D call. Germline V gives CDR1 SQVTM, CDR2 ANQGSEA. This CDR3 has 12 amino acids. V was pared by 3 bases and J by 4 bases, with 9 bases between. The CDR3 region is CSVEGRGTEAFF. The CDR3 DNA reads as TGCAGCGTTGAGGGGAGAGGCACTGAAGCTTTCTTT. Based on the CDR3 plus reference TRBV29-1 and TRBJ1-1, the full variable domain is SAVISQKPSRDICQRGTSLTIQCQVDSQVTMMFWYRQQPGQSLTLIATANQGSEATYESGFVIDKFPISRPNLTFSTLTVSNMSPEDSSIYLCSVEGRGTEAFFGQGTRLTVV.